Listed below are T cell receptor beta chains from one sample, sequenced in a study of Ad26.COV2.S vaccination and SARS-CoV-2 variants. The assay was immunoSEQ multiplex PCR, and TCRdb's table has in-frame clones only and misses some. The sample has 300,000 to 500,000 clones, approximately 86% seen once; the top ten hold under 3.5%. The sequencing here drew on peripheral blood, taken in a trial of Ad26.COV2.S vaccine versus placebo. Receptors were obtained from a person aged 18-60 years who received the Ad26.COV2.S COVID-19 vaccine or a placebo. CDR3s include the opening cysteine and the closing phenylalanine or tryptophan. The D gene is left open where the match is weak. The listing skips clone size in some rows; elsewhere it reads once, few, many or a size class.

len | d_gene | j_gene | abundance | v_gene | CDR3nt | CDR3aa
17 | NA | TRBJ1-5 | few | TRBV7-9 | TGTGCCAGCAGTTACTGGACATTCAGGGAGGACAATCAGCCCCAGCATTTT | CASSYWTFREDNQPQHF
14 | TRBD1 | TRBJ2-1 | NA | TRBV29-1 | TGCAGCGTGTCCTGGGGACAGGGGAGGGGTGAGCAGTTCTTC | CSVSWGQGRGEQFF
11 | NA | TRBJ1-2 | NA | TRBV30 | TGTGCCTGGAGTGCATCGCCCCGCTACACCTTC | CAWSASPRYTF
15 | NA | TRBJ1-3 | NA | TRBV4-1 | TGCGCCAGCAGCCAAGATCCGCGATCTGGAAACACCATATATTTT | CASSQDPRSGNTIYF
12 | NA | TRBJ2-7 | NA | TRBV2 | TGTGCCAGCAGTGAGGTTAGACTCGGGCAGTACTTC | CASSEVRLGQYF
15 | TRBD2 | TRBJ2-2 | few | TRBV13 | TGTGCCAGCAGCGATAGCGGGGATCACACCGGGGAGCTGTTTTTT | CASSDSGDHTGELFF
12 | NA | TRBJ2-7 | few | TRBV6-2/TRBV6-3 | TGTGCCAGCAGTTGGGGTCTCTACGAGCAGTACTTC | CASSWGLYEQYF
16 | NA | TRBJ2-2 | NA | TRBV7-9 | TGTGCCAGCAGCCCGATAGACAGGAGGTACACCGGGGAGCTGTTTTTT | CASSPIDRRYTGELFF
14 | NA | TRBJ1-2 | NA | TRBV10-3 | TGTGCCATCAGTGAGTCGATTGGGGATGGGGGCTACACCTTC | CAISESIGDGGYTF
12 | NA | TRBJ1-2 | NA | TRBV3-1/TRBV3-2 | TGTGCCAGCAGCTATCCCCTTGGAGGCTACACCTTC | CASSYPLGGYTF
12 | NA | TRBJ1-2 | NA | TRBV6-5 | TGTGCCAGCAGTTCCTACGTCTATGGCTACACCTTC | CASSSYVYGYTF
16 | NA | TRBJ1-4 | few | TRBV7-2 | TGTGCCAGCAGCTTAGATATGTGGCCGTCTAATGAAAAACTGTTTTTT | CASSLDMWPSNEKLFF
16 | NA | TRBJ1-4 | NA | TRBV5-1 | TGCGCCAGCAGCTTGGATGGGCCAGGGAGGACTGAAAAACTGTTTTTT | CASSLDGPGRTEKLFF
15 | NA | TRBJ2-1 | NA | TRBV3-1/TRBV3-2 | TGTGCCAGCAGCCAAGAGCGCCGGGCGTACAATGAGCAGTTCTTC | CASSQERRAYNEQFF
14 | TRBD1 | TRBJ1-2 | once | TRBV5-6 | TGTGCCAGCAGATCGATCGGACAGGGACGGGGCTACACCTTC | CASRSIGQGRGYTF
17 | TRBD1 | TRBJ1-1 | NA | TRBV4-1 | TGCGCCAGCAGCCTCCGGGACAGGAGAAGAGAGAACACTGAAGCTTTCTTT | CASSLRDRRRENTEAFF
15 | TRBD1 | TRBJ1-1 | NA | TRBV7-8 | TGTGCCAGCAGCCCCGACAGGGGGGGAAATACTGAAGCTTTCTTT | CASSPDRGGNTEAFF
16 | TRBD1 | TRBJ1-2 | NA | TRBV2 | TGTGCCAGCAGGACCGGAAGGACAGGGGGTCGGAATGGCTACACCTTC | CASRTGRTGGRNGYTF
13 | NA | TRBJ2-7 | NA | TRBV6-5 | TGTGCCAGCAGTTACTCGATAGGATACGAGCAGTACTTC | CASSYSIGYEQYF
16 | NA | TRBJ1-2 | NA | TRBV10-3 | TGTGCCATCAGTGAGGATTGGACCCCCGACGGCTTTGGCTACACCTTC | CAISEDWTPDGFGYTF
16 | TRBD1 | TRBJ2-7 | NA | TRBV5-4 | TGTGCCAGCAGCTTTCGTGCAGGGACAGGTGTTTACGAGCAGTACTTC | CASSFRAGTGVYEQYF
15 | NA | TRBJ2-6 | NA | TRBV6-5 | TGTGCCAGCAGGTCACCAGGGGTCGGGGCCAACGTCCTGACTTTC | CASRSPGVGANVLTF
15 | NA | TRBJ1-2 | NA | TRBV19 | TGTGCCAGTAGTATGGACGCTACGAATGGCTATGGCTACACCTTC | CASSMDATNGYGYTF
10 | TRBD2 | TRBJ2-1 | NA | TRBV7-9 | TGTGCCAGCGCCGGGGGGGTGCAGTTCTTC | CASAGGVQFF
14 | NA | TRBJ1-6 | NA | TRBV27 | TGTGCCAGCAGTAGGACAGCTTTTAATTCACCCCTCCACTTT | CASSRTAFNSPLHF
13 | NA | TRBJ2-5 | NA | TRBV7-2 | TGTGCCAGCAGCTTAACCCCCGGAGAGACCCAGTACTTC | CASSLTPGETQYF
11 | NA | TRBJ1-4 | NA | TRBV10-1 | TGCGCCAGCAGGGACAGTGAAAAACTGTTTTTT | CASRDSEKLFF
15 | NA | TRBJ1-1 | NA | TRBV6-1 | TGTGCCAGCAGTGAAGCGGGGGGGACTCTCACTGAAGCTTTCTTT | CASSEAGGTLTEAFF
16 | NA | TRBJ1-6 | once | TRBV7-9 | TGTGCCAGCAGTCCTGACAGGAGCTCCTATAATTCACCCCTCCACTTT | CASSPDRSSYNSPLHF
11 | NA | TRBJ2-5 | once | TRBV3-1/TRBV3-2 | TGTGCCAGCAGCCAAGGAGAGACCCAGTACTTC | CASSQGETQYF
11 | NA | TRBJ2-3 | NA | TRBV6-5 | TGTGCCAGCAGCCCCGGCGGAACGCAGTATTTT | CASSPGGTQYF
16 | NA | TRBJ1-3 | NA | TRBV5-1 | TGCGCCAGCAGCTTGGGAGGTAGGATCTCTGGAAACACCATATATTTT | CASSLGGRISGNTIYF
15 | NA | TRBJ1-2 | NA | TRBV6-6 | TGTGCCAGCTTCTTTAAGTCAAGCGGGGGCCATGGCTACACCTTC | CASFFKSSGGHGYTF
15 | NA | TRBJ1-2 | NA | TRBV19 | TGTGCCAGTAGTATTTCACGGCTCACGGGTGATGGCTACACCTTC | CASSISRLTGDGYTF
16 | TRBD1 | TRBJ2-7 | NA | TRBV5-1 | TGCGCCAGCAGCCCAGGGACAGGCATGATCTCCTACGAGCAGTACTTC | CASSPGTGMISYEQYF
16 | NA | TRBJ2-5 | few | TRBV3-1/TRBV3-2 | TGTGCCAGCAGCCGGCCCTCCGGGACCACCCAAGAGACCCAGTACTTC | CASSRPSGTTQETQYF
13 | TRBD1 | TRBJ1-1 | NA | TRBV9 | TGTGCCAGCAGCGCGTTCACAGGGGTTTTAGCTTTCTTT | CASSAFTGVLAFF
14 | TRBD2 | TRBJ2-7 | NA | TRBV6-5 | TGTGCCAGCAGACTAGTAGCGGGGGGGCCTAAGCAGTACTTC | CASRLVAGGPKQYF
15 | NA | TRBJ1-5 | NA | TRBV19 | TGTGCCAGTAGTCGGCGGGACTCCCCGAATCAGCCCCAGCATTTT | CASSRRDSPNQPQHF
16 | NA | TRBJ1-3 | NA | TRBV6-1 | TGTGCCAGCAGTGTCGGACTCCGGAGCTCTGGAAACACCATATATTTT | CASSVGLRSSGNTIYF
16 | NA | TRBJ1-1 | NA | TRBV6-2/TRBV6-3 | TGTGCCAGCAGTTCGGGCAGGGTGGTCATGAACACTGAAGCTTTCTTT | CASSSGRVVMNTEAFF